The 27 T cell receptor beta chains below were found in one sample sequenced in a study of blood T cell repertoires in COVID-19. The assay was immunoSEQ multiplex PCR, and TCRdb's table has in-frame clones only and misses some. The sample holds 50,000 or so clones, 83% seen once. Material for sequencing was peripheral blood. The receptors shown here come from a man between 40 and 49 years old with acute or convalescent COVID-19.

This sequence joins TRBV5-6 and TRBJ2-7; D gene unclear. This CDR3 comprises 13 residues. V lost 3 bases to trimming and J lost 4 bases, with 11 bases between them. The germline V gene has CDR1 SGHDT and CDR2 YYEEEE. The CDR3 DNA is TGTGCCAGCAGCTCCGACATCATATACGAGCAGTACTTC. Translating gives CASSSDIIYEQYF.

This clone has just a few counts. The chain joins TRBV25-1 to TRBJ1-2; D perhaps matches TRBD1 (6 bases). This CDR3 spans 14 amino acids. V lost 0 bases and J 5 bases, leaving 10 bases between the germline ends. Germline V gene data show CDR1 as MGHDK and CDR2 as SYGVNS. The CDR3 reads CASSEYGRGYGYTF. The CDR3 DNA follows: TGTGCCAGCAGTGAATACGGCAGGGGTTATGGCTACACCTTC.

The V and J genes are TRBV5-1 and TRBJ1-2; weak D call: TRBD1 (5 bases). Germline-derived CDR1 and CDR2 are SGHRS and YFSETQ. Trimming removed 0 bases from V and 0 bases from J, with 12 bases in between. The CDR3 loop spans 16 amino acids. Here the CDR3 reads CASSLVGGVTNYGYTF. CDR3 in DNA: TGCGCCAGCAGCTTGGTGGGAGGGGTGACTAACTATGGCTACACCTTC.

The chain couples TRBV18 to TRBJ1-3; the D is unclear. CDR1 is KGHSH, CDR2 LQKENI, per germline. V lost 2 bases and J 4 bases, leaving 6 bases between the germline ends. The CDR3 spans 13 residues. CDR3 amino acids: CASSPNGGNTIYF. The CDR3 region has the DNA TGTGCCAGCTCACCAAACGGGGGAAACACCATATATTTT.

The gene calls are TRBV7-9 and TRBJ2-7; no reliable D call. Germline V gene sequence: CDR1 SEHNR, CDR2 FQNEAQ (reference sequence). The CDR3 is made up of 11 amino acids. Trimming cost V 4 bases and J 6 bases, with 7 bases left between them. CDR3 residues: CASSSEIEQYF. The CDR3 nucleotides read TGTGCCAGCAGCTCGGAGATCGAGCAGTACTTC.

The rearrangement uses TRBV7-9 and TRBJ2-3; TRBD2 might be the D (5 bases). V was trimmed by 2 bases and J by 5 bases, leaving 14 bases between them. CDR3 length: 15 amino acids. In germline, CDR1 is SEHNR, CDR2 FQNEAQ (reference sequence). This CDR3 reads CASSLITSRIDTQYF. The DNA of the CDR3 is TGTGCCAGCAGCTTAATAACTAGTAGGATAGATACGCAGTATTTT.

V gene TRBV10-2 combines with J gene TRBJ2-3; 8 bases are shared with TRBD2. CDR1 WSHSY and CDR2 SAAADI come from the germline V gene. This CDR3 region has 17 residues. The trim removed 4 bases at V and 0 bases at J, leaving 9 bases unmatched. CDR3 nucleotide sequence: TGCGCCAGCAGTGGAACTAGCGGAAACTTGAGCACAGATACGCAGTATTTT. Its protein is CASSGTSGNLSTDTQYF.

In this sample, this clone turned up a few times. This chain joins TRBV9 and TRBJ1-3; TRBD1 might be the D (6 bases). Deletions cut 4 bases from V and 0 bases from J, with 14 bases between. Germline CDR1 is SGDLS and CDR2 is YYNGEE. This CDR3 region has 16 residues. The CDR3 sequence is CASSLRPGASGNTIYF. DNA of the CDR3: TGTGCCAGCAGCCTTAGACCAGGGGCCTCTGGAAACACCATATATTTT.

This clone came up a few times. The J gene is TRBJ2-5, the V gene TRBV30; 8 positions agree with TRBD1. The CDR3 is made up of 14 amino acids. Germline values: CDR1 GTSNPN, CDR2 SVGIG (reference sequence). Trimming cost V 2 bases and J 2 bases; bases outside gene matches: 4. CDR3 sequence (DNA): TGTGCCTGGAGTTTTACAGGGGGGCAAGAGACCCAGTACTTC. Amino acid sequence: CAWSFTGGQETQYF.

This chain links TRBV10-2 with TRBJ2-7; 10 bases fit TRBD2. CDR1 and CDR2 (germline): WSHSY, SAAADI. V lost 6 bases, J lost 4 bases, and 9 bases stayed unmatched. The CDR3 sequence is 15 residues long. The CDR3 sequence: CASSQSSGSRYEQYF. CDR3 coding DNA: TGCGCCAGCAGCCAATCTAGCGGGAGTCGATACGAGCAGTACTTC.

This clone is a singleton in its sample. The chain combines TRBV9 with TRBJ1-3; no firm D call. CDR3 length: 12 amino acids. Deletions cut 3 bases from V and 8 bases from J, with 9 bases between. CDR1 and CDR2 from the germline V gene are SGDLS and YYNGEE. DNA of the CDR3: TGTGCCAGCAGCGGGAACGAGGACACCATATATTTT. This gives the protein CASSGNEDTIYF.

This rearrangement joins TRBV15 to TRBJ1-5; D is possibly TRBD1 (6 bases). The germline V gene has CDR1 LNHNV and CDR2 YYDKDF (reference sequence). This CDR3 contains 14 residues. Trimming took 5 bases from V and 7 from J, leaving 15 bases between them. This CDR3 reads CATSPLLRGQPQHF. In DNA form, the CDR3 reads TGTGCCACCAGCCCGTTACTAAGGGGGCAGCCCCAGCATTTT.

This clone was observed once. The V call is TRBV10-2, the J call TRBJ2-3; 7 bases align to TRBD1. The CDR3 totals 14 residues. Germline CDR1 reads WSHSY; CDR2 reads SAAADI. After removal of 8 bases from V and 0 bases from J, the junction contained 5 bases not matched to a gene. The CDR3 spells CASRWDRSTDTQYF. The CDR3 coding sequence is TGCGCCAGCCGCTGGGACAGAAGCACAGATACGCAGTATTTT.

This sequence joins TRBV7-6 and TRBJ2-6, with a possible D match to TRBD1 (5 bases). Germline V gene data show CDR1 as SGHVS and CDR2 as FNYEAQ. Trimming left V 7 bases short and J 0 bases short, with 13 bases between. The CDR3 is 16 residues long. The CDR3 coding sequence is TGTGCCAGCACCGAAACCACAGGCTCTGGGGCCAACGTCCTGACTTTC. As protein: CASTETTGSGANVLTF.

The J gene is TRBJ1-6, the V gene TRBV27, with 7 bases lining up with TRBD1. Germline V gives CDR1 MNHEY, CDR2 SMNVEV (reference sequence). The junction had 3 bases not matched to a gene; V was cut back by 1 base and J by 6 bases. The CDR3 has 15 amino acids. The CDR3 DNA sequence: TGTGCCAGCAGTTTATGGACAGGAACTAATTCACCCCTCCACTTT. Protein product: CASSLWTGTNSPLHF.

This clone was counted a single time. The chain has TRBV7-2 and TRBJ2-5, with 7 bases that match TRBD2. J was trimmed by 5 bases and V by 5 bases; bases with no gene match: 8. This CDR3 spans 14 amino acids. Germline V gene sequence: CDR1 SGHTA, CDR2 FQGNSA. The CDR3 coding sequence is TGTGCCAGCAGCATGGGACTAAGGTGGGAGACCCAGTACTTC. Protein sequence: CASSMGLRWETQYF.

The chain recombines TRBV9 with TRBJ2-3, with TRBD1 matching over 7 bases. The germline gives CDR1 SGDLS, CDR2 YYNGEE. The V segment lost 1 base and the J segment 2 bases; nucleotides outside the gene matches: 25. This CDR3 is built from 22 residues. For the CDR3, the DNA is TGTGCCAGCAGCGTAACCTCCCTACCCGACAGGGCGCAAGGTCACCCCACAGATACGCAGTATTTT. This codes for CASSVTSLPDRAQGHPTDTQYF.

The chain carries TRBV2 and TRBJ2-1; D may be TRBD2 (5 bases). CDR1 SNHLY and CDR2 FYNNEI come from the germline V gene. This CDR3 is built from 13 residues. V was pared by 5 bases and J by 7 bases, with 12 bases between. The CDR3 region has the DNA TGTGCCAGCAGTCGGAGCGGACCAAATGAGCAGTTCTTC. Translation: CASSRSGPNEQFF.

This chain links TRBV15 with TRBJ1-1; D is possibly TRBD1 (6 bases). The V end lost 3 bases, the J end lost 11 bases, and 16 bases lay between the germline ends. The CDR3 consists of 13 residues. The germline CDR1 and CDR2 sequences are LNHNV and YYDKDF (reference sequence). The chain's CDR3 is CATSRQTGSPAFF. DNA of the CDR3: TGTGCCACCAGCAGGCAAACAGGGTCTCCTGCTTTCTTT.

The chain has TRBV11-2 and TRBJ2-2, with a possible D match to TRBD2 (6 bases). Per germline, CDR1 SGHAT and CDR2 FQNNGV. The CDR3 sequence is 16 residues long. V was cut by 3 bases and J by 5 bases, with 16 bases left in between. Here the CDR3 DNA reads TGTGCCAGCAGCTTCCCCTTCGCGGGACCTACCGGGGAGCTGTTTTTT. It encodes CASSFPFAGPTGELFF.

The CDR3 reads CASSIGVQGNQPQHF. Written as DNA, the CDR3 is TGTGCCAGTAGTATTGGTGTACAAGGCAATCAGCCCCAGCATTTT. The chain links TRBV19 to TRBJ1-5; D is ambiguous. Between the trimmed V and J ends, which lost 3 bases and 2 bases, there was a span of 11 bases. The CDR3 is 15 residues long. Germline CDR1 reads LNHDA; CDR2 reads SQIVND (reference sequence).

In its sample, this clone was seen a few times. The chain carries TRBV5-8 and TRBJ2-5; D is uncertain. The germline CDR1 and CDR2 sequences are SGHTS and YDEGEE. The V gene lost 1 base and the J gene lost 0 bases, with 10 bases spanning the gap. The CDR3 spans 15 residues. This chain's CDR3 is CASSLPSSYQETQYF. CDR3 nucleotide sequence: TGTGCCAGCAGCTTGCCCTCTTCGTACCAAGAGACCCAGTACTTC.

The V call is TRBV29-1, the J call TRBJ2-5, with 7 bases that match TRBD2. The V gene end was trimmed by 7 bases and the J gene end by 5 bases; junction bases not matched to a gene: 4. Looked up from germline, CDR1 is SQVTM and CDR2 is ANQGSEA. The CDR3 sequence is 11 residues long. The CDR3 here is CSARGGETQYF. The CDR3 DNA reads as TGCAGCGCCCGGGGAGGGGAGACCCAGTACTTC.

This clone was picked up one time. The chain is built from TRBV5-4 and TRBJ1-2, with a possible D match to TRBD1 (5 bases). Germline CDR1 reads SGHNT; CDR2 reads YYREEE (reference sequence). This CDR3 spans 13 amino acids. Trimming removed 0 bases at V and 4 bases at J, with 7 bases between. In DNA form, the CDR3 reads TGTGCCAGCAGCTTGGATAGGGGCTATGGCTACACCTTC. This sequence encodes CASSLDRGYGYTF.

The rearrangement uses TRBV2 and TRBJ2-3; the D gene is possibly TRBD2 (7 bases). Germline V CDR1 and CDR2: SNHLY, FYNNEI. Deletions cut 6 bases from V and 6 bases from J, with 16 bases between. The CDR3 spans 14 residues. The CDR3 DNA sequence: TGTGCCAGCAGGATGGCGGGGGCCCCCGATACGCAGTATTTT. Protein: CASRMAGAPDTQYF.

V is TRBV5-1 and J is TRBJ1-1; D uncertain. The V end was cut by 0 bases, the J end by 3 bases, with 6 bases between. Germline CDR1 is SGHRS and CDR2 is YFSETQ. The CDR3 runs 13 residues. The CDR3 bases are TGCGCCAGCAGCTTGGGCGGGCACACTGAAGCTTTCTTT. Translation: CASSLGGHTEAFF.

The chain combines TRBV19 with TRBJ2-1; TRBD2 agrees at 14 bases. The CDR3 has 16 amino acids. CDR1 LNHDA and CDR2 SQIVND come from the germline V gene (reference sequence). Trimming took 2 bases from V and 9 from J; bases not matched to a gene: 6. CDR3 loop: CASSIRGLAGEVEQFF. CDR3 in DNA: TGTGCCAGTAGTATAAGGGGACTAGCGGGAGAAGTTGAGCAGTTCTTC. The full variable domain, rest sourced from reference TRBV19 and TRBJ2-1, is DGGITQSPKYLFRKEGQNVTLSCEQNLNHDAMYWYRQDPGQGLRLIYYSQIVNDFQKGDIAEGYSVSREKKESFPLTVTSAQKNPTAFYLCASSIRGLAGEVEQFFGPGTRLTVL.